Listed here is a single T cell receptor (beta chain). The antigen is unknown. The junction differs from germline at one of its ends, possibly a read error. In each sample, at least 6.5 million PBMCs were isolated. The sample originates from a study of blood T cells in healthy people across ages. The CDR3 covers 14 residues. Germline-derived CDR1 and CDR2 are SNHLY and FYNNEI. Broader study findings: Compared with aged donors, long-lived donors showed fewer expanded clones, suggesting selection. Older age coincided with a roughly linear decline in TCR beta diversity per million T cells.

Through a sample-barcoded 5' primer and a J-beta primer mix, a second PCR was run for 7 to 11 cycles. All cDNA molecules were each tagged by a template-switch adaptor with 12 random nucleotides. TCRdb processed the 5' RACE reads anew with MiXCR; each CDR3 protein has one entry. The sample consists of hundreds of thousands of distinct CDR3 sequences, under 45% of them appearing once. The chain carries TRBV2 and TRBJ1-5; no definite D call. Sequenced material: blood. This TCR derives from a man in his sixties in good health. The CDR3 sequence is CASSVRASDQPQHF. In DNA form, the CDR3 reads TGTGCCAGCAGTGTTCGGGCTAGCGATCAGCCCCAGCATTTT.